This T cell receptor (beta chain) originates from a study of OX40 agonist ivuxolimab in advanced cancers. Study-wide findings and caveats: What antigens the expanded peripheral T cells recognized was never established.

Using immunoSEQ multiplex PCR, the repertoire was profiled, and TCRdb retains in-frame clones only, with some absent. There are over 55,000 clones in the sample; 65% to 85% occur only once, and 8.2% lies in the top ten. Germline V gives CDR1 LGHNA, CDR2 YNFKEQ. This CDR3 comprises 15 residues. V was shortened by 0 bases and J by 1 base, with 8 bases between the two germline ends. A remark on this clone: Its antigen is undetermined.

J is TRBJ2-3 and V is TRBV4-2; D call uncertain. The sequenced sample was CD4+ or CD8+ T cells sorted from blood, obtained in a trial of the OX40 agonist ivuxolimab. The clonotype originates from an adult with an advanced solid tumor such as melanoma, head and neck, liver or kidney cancer. In DNA form, the CDR3 reads TGTGCCAGCAGCCAAGACGGCGTACGCACAGATACGCAGTATTTT. This translates into CASSQDGVRTDTQYF.